The T cell receptor (beta chain) described here comes from a study of technical replicates of blood from a handful of donors. CDR3 length: 15 residues. The ends were cut back, 6 bases at V and 0 bases at J, with 12 bases in the middle. Per the germline V gene, CDR1 is MNHEY and CDR2 is SMNVEV (reference sequence). Produced via immunoSEQ multiplex PCR; TCRdb's table is partial and in-frame only. The sample comprises more than 90,000 clones, roughly 95% of which are singletons, and about 0.3% rests with the top ten. The chain employs TRBV27 and TRBJ1-5, with D perhaps TRBD1 (6 bases). Material for sequencing was T cells isolated from PBMCs. This TCR was sampled from a human donor in good health. The DNA for the CDR3 is TGTGCCAGCAGGGGAGGGGGATATAGCAATCAGCCCCAGCATTTT. Translation: CASRGGGYSNQPQHF.